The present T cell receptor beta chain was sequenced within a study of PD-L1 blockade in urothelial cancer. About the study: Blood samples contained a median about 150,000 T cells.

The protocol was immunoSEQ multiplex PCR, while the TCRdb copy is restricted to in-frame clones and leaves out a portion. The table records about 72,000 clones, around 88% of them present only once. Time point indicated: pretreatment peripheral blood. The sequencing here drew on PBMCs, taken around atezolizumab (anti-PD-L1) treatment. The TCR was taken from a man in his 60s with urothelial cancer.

The DNA for the CDR3 is TGTGCCAGCAGTCCTCGAGGGAGGGGCTTTGAAGCTTTCTTT. Protein sequence: CASSPRGRGFEAFF. This chain uses TRBV6-5 with TRBJ1-1; maybe TRBD1 (5 bases). This CDR3 spans 14 amino acids. CDR1 is MNHEY and CDR2 is SVGAGI in the germline V gene. The V end lost 5 bases, the J end lost 7 bases, and 17 bases lay between the germline ends.